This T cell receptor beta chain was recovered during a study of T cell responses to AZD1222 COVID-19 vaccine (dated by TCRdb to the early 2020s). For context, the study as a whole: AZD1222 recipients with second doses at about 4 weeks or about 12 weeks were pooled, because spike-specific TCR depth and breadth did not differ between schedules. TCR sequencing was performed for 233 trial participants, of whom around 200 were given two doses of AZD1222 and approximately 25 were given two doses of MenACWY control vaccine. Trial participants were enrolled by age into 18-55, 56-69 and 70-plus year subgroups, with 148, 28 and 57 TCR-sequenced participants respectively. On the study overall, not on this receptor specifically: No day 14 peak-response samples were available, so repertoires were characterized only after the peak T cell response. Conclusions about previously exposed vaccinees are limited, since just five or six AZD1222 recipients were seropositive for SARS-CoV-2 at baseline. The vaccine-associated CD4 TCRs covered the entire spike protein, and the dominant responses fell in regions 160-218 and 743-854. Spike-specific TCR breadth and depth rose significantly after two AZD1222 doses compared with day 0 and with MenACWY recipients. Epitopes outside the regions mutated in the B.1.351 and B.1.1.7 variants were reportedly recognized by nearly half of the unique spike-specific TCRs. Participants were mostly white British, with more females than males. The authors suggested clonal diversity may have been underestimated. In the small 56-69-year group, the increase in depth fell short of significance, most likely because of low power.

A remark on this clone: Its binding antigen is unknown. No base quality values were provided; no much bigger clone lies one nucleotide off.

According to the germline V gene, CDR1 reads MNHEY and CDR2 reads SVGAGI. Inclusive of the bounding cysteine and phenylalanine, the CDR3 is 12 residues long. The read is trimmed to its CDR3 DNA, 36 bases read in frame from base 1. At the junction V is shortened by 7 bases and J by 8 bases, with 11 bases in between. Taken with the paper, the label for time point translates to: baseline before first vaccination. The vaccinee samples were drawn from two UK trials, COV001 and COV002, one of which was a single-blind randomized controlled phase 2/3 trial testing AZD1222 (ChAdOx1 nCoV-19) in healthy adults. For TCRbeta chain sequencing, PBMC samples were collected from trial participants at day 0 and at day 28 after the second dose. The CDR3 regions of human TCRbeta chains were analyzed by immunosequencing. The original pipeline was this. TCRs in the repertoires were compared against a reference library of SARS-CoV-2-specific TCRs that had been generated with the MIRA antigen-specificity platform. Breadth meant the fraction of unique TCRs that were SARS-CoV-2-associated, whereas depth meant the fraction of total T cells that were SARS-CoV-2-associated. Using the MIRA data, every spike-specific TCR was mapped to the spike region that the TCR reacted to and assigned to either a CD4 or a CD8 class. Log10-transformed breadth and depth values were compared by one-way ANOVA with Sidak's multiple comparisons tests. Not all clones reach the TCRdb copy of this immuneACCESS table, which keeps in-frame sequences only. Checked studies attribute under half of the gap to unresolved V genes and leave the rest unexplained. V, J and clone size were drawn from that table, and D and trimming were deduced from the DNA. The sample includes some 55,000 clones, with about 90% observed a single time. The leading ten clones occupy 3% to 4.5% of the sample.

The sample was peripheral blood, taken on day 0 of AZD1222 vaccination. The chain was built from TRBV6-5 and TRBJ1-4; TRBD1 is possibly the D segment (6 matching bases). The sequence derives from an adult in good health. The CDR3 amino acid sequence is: CASKQGREKLFF. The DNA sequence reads TGTGCCAGCAAACAGGGTAGAGAAAAACTGTTTTTT.